Described below is a single TCR beta chain sequence and its context. The data originate from a study of Ad26.COV2.S vaccination and SARS-CoV-2 variants. CDR3 length: 11 residues. Looked up from germline, CDR1 is SGHDT and CDR2 is YYEEEE. V shed 3 bases and J shed 1 base, with 1 base lying between them. Libraries were prepared by immunoSEQ multiplex PCR; TCRdb keeps only in-frame clonotypes and omits some of them. The sample shows approximately 280,000 clones, approximately 89% of them seen only once. Treatment specified: 19 received Ad26.COV2.S at low or high dose, single or two shots; roughly five received placebo; per-sample allocation not given. Specimen acquisition occurred on day 63 following the initial vaccine or placebo injection. Whoever gave the sample was an adult aged 18-55 years in Boston. Vaccine was an Ad26 vector expressing Wuhan-strain SARS-CoV-2 spike.

This sequence originates from a person aged 18-60 years who received the Ad26.COV2.S COVID-19 vaccine or a placebo. The rearrangement joins TRBV5-6 to TRBJ2-5; D is ambiguous. The source was peripheral blood, collected in a trial of Ad26.COV2.S vaccine versus placebo. The CDR3 coding sequence is TGTGCCAGCAGCTCCCAAGAGACCCAGTACTTC. Its translation is CASSSQETQYF.